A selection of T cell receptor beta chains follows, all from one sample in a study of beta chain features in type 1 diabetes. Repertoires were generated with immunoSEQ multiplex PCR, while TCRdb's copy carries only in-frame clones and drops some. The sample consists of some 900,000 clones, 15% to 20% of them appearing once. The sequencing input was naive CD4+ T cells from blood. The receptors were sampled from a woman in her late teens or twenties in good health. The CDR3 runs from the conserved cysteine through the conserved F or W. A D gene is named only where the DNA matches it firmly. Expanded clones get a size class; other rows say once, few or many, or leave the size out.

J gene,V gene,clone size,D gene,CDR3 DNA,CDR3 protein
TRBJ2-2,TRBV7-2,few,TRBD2,TGTGCCAGCAGCTCCTCCGGGACTAGAGCAACCGGGGAGCTGTTTTTT,CASSSSGTRATGELFF
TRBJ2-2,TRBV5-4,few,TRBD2,TGTGCCAGCAGCCCGGGTAGCGGGAGATACACCGGGGAGCTGTTTTTT,CASSPGSGRYTGELFF
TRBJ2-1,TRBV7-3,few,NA,TGTGCCAGCAGTCCCCGGGCCAACAATGAGCAGTTCTTC,CASSPRANNEQFF
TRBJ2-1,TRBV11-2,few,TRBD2,TGTGCCAGCAGCTCCCGCGGGCTAGCGGGTTTCAATGAGCAGTTCTTC,CASSSRGLAGFNEQFF
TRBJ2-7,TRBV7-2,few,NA,TGTGCCAGCAGCTTAGTACAGGGCGTCTACGAGCAGTACTTC,CASSLVQGVYEQYF
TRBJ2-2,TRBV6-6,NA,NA,TGTGCCAGCAGTTACTCCGGGGGCCGGAACACCGGGGAGCTGTTTTTT,CASSYSGGRNTGELFF
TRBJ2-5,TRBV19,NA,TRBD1,TGTGCCAGCGACCGGACAGGGGGTCGTGGGGAGACCCAGTACTTC,CASDRTGGRGETQYF
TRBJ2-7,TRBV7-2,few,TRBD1,TGTGCCAGCAGAATCAGGACAGGGGGCGGTTACGAGCAGTACTTC,CASRIRTGGGYEQYF
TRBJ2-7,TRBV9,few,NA,TGTGCCAGCAGCGTAGACGAGGGGTACTACGAGCAGTACTTC,CASSVDEGYYEQYF
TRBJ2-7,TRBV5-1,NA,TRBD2,TGCGCCAGCAGCTTGACCGGGACTAGCGAGTGGGACGAGCAGTACTTC,CASSLTGTSEWDEQYF
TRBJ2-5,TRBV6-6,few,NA,TGTGCCAGCAGTCCAGGAGGGGAGACCCAGTACTTC,CASSPGGETQYF
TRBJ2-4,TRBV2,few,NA,TGTGCCAGCAGTGGTCGCACAGAGGGAGCTAGGAGCATTCAGTACTTC,CASSGRTEGARSIQYF
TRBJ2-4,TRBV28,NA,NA,TGTGCCAGCCACAAACAGGGGAGGGAAAAATACTTC,CASHKQGREKYF
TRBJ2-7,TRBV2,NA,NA,TGTGCCAGCAGTGAAGAGGGGCAGCTCTACGAGCAGTACTTC,CASSEEGQLYEQYF
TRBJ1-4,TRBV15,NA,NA,TGTGCCACCAGCAGAGCTCCGCGTGAAAAACTGTTTTTT,CATSRAPREKLFF
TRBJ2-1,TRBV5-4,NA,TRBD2,TGTGCCAGCAGCTTGGCGATAGCGGGACTCGATGAGCAGTTCTTC,CASSLAIAGLDEQFF
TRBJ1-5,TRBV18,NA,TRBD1,TGTGCCAGCTCACTCGGACAGGAGAATCAGCCCCAGCATTTT,CASSLGQENQPQHF
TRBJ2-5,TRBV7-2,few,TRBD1,TGTGCCAGCAGCCCGAGGACAGGTAGACAAGAGACCCAGTACTTC,CASSPRTGRQETQYF
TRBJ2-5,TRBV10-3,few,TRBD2,TGTGCCATCAGGGTTCCCGGGGGGGAGACCCAGTACTTC,CAIRVPGGETQYF
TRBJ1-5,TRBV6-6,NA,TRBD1,TGTGCCATCAGAGGGACAGGGGGGCCCAATCAGCCCCAGCATTTT,CAIRGTGGPNQPQHF
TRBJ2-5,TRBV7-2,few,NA,TGTGCCAGCAGCTTAGACTCCGGGACCCCCAGGGAGACCCAGTACTTC,CASSLDSGTPRETQYF
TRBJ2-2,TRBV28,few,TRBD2,TGTGCCAGCAGTTTCGGCGGGAGGGACACCGGGGAGCTGTTTTTT,CASSFGGRDTGELFF
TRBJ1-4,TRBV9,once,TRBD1,TGTGCCAGCAGCGTAGATCCAGGGACAGGGGGGGAAAAACTGTTTTTT,CASSVDPGTGGEKLFF
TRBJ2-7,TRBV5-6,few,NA,TGTGCCAGCAGCTCCTCCGGGAAGTCCTACGAGCAGTACTTC,CASSSSGKSYEQYF
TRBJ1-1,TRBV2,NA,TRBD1,TGTGCCAGCAGCCGACAGGGTATGGAGAACACTGAAGCTTTCTTT,CASSRQGMENTEAFF
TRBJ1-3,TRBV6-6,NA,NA,TGTGCCAGCAGCTCAACAGGGAACTCTGGAAACACCATATATTTT,CASSSTGNSGNTIYF
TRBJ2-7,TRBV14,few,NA,TGTGCCAGCAGCCAAGCCCAGTACGAGCAGTACTTC,CASSQAQYEQYF
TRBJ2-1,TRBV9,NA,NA,TGTGCCAGCAGCGTAGTGGCGGGCGGATCCTACAATGAGCAGTTCTTC,CASSVVAGGSYNEQFF
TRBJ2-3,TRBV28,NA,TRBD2,TGTGCCAGCAGTGCTCCGGGAGGAACTGATACGCAGTATTTT,CASSAPGGTDTQYF
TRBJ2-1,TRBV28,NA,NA,TGTGCCACCAGAACAGGAGCCACCTCCTACAATGAGCAGTTCTTC,CATRTGATSYNEQFF
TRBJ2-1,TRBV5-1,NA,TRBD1,TGCGCCAGCAGCTTGACAGGGGACAATGAGCAGTTCTTC,CASSLTGDNEQFF